The 21 T cell receptor beta chains below come from one sample, sequenced in a study of cytomegalovirus exposure and HLA in healthy donors. PCR used 60 Vbeta primers and 13 Jbeta primers. TCRdb's table, derived via immunoSEQ multiplex PCR, lists solely in-frame clones and lacks some. The table records over 75,000 clones, around 10% of them present only once. The sample taken for sequencing was PBMCs. These receptors came from a man aged 45 to 65 in good health and CMV-seropositive.

This chain uses TRBV28 with TRBJ2-1, with TRBD1 matching over 7 bases. V shed 5 bases and J 6 bases; nucleotides not matched to a gene: 10. Germline CDR1 is MDHEN and CDR2 is SYDVKM. This CDR3 has 15 amino acids. The DNA for the CDR3 is TGTGCCAGCAGTCTGATAGAACAGGGGATCAATGAGCAGTTCTTC. Its translation: CASSLIEQGINEQFF.

This clone has just a few counts. The chain links TRBV5-1 to TRBJ1-1; no firm D call. V was pared by 0 bases and J by 11 bases, with 17 bases between. From germline, CDR1 is SGHRS and CDR2 YFSETQ. The CDR3 covers 14 residues. The CDR3 coding sequence is TGCGCCAGCAGCTTGGCTGGGCCAAGTGGCGCGGCTTTCTTT. This codes for CASSLAGPSGAAFF.

This chain links TRBV5-4 with TRBJ2-1; perhaps TRBD1 as D (6 bases). The length of the CDR3 is 13 residues. CDR1 is SGHNT, CDR2 YYREEE, per germline (reference sequence). V was cut by 4 bases and J by 3 bases, with 8 bases left in between. CDR3 protein: CASSPDSYNEQFF. Written as DNA, the CDR3 is TGTGCCAGCAGCCCGGACAGCTACAATGAGCAGTTCTTC.

This rearrangement joins TRBV10-3 to TRBJ1-2, with a possible D match to TRBD1 (5 bases). V was cut by 2 bases and J by 8 bases, with 15 bases left in between. Germline V gene sequence: CDR1 ENHRY, CDR2 SYGVKD. The CDR3 is made up of 14 amino acids. This CDR3 is CAISEGRAPSGYTF. The CDR3 DNA sequence: TGTGCCATCAGTGAGGGCAGGGCGCCATCGGGCTACACCTTC.

The chain is built from TRBV6-5 and TRBJ2-7; tentative D call: TRBD2 (7 bases). CDR1 is MNHEY, CDR2 SVGAGI, per germline. The V and J ends lost 0 bases and 2 bases respectively, with 11 bases between them. The CDR3 has 15 amino acids. In nucleotides, the CDR3 is TGTGCCAGCAGTTACTCCGGGGGGCGCCCCTACGAGCAGTACTTC. It codes for CASSYSGGRPYEQYF.

The rearrangement uses TRBV10-3 and TRBJ1-6, with D tentatively TRBD1 (6 bases). The CDR3 totals 13 residues. The ends were cut back, 9 bases at V and 6 bases at J, with 12 bases in the middle. From germline, CDR1 is ENHRY and CDR2 SYGVKD. The CDR3 DNA follows: TGTGCCATTCACAGGGTGGTTAATTCACCCCTCCACTTT. Translated: CAIHRVVNSPLHF.

The chain links TRBV1 to TRBJ2-5; TRBD2 reflects the table's D call only, with no check against the DNA. TRBV1 is reported as a pseudogene. This CDR3 spans 13 amino acids. CDR3 DNA sequence: TGCACCAGCAACGGGTGCTCGCAAGAGACCCAGTACTTC. Its protein is CTSNGCSQETQYF.

The rearrangement uses TRBV5-5 and TRBJ2-7, with 11 bases identical to TRBD1. Germline V CDR1 and CDR2: SGHKS, YYEKEE (reference sequence). With 4 bases clipped from V and 2 bases from J, the junction kept 5 bases outside the gene matches. This CDR3 is 15 amino acids long. CDR3 sequence: CASSGMGQGAYEQYF. The DNA for the CDR3 is TGTGCCAGCAGCGGTATGGGACAGGGGGCCTACGAGCAGTACTTC.

CDR3 residues: CASSFATGVTGELFF. DNA for the CDR3: TGTGCCAGCAGCTTCGCGACAGGGGTCACCGGGGAGCTGTTTTTT. V gene TRBV7-9 combines with J gene TRBJ2-2, with 8 positions matching TRBD1. The V gene end was trimmed by 3 bases and the J gene end by 4 bases; junction bases not matched to a gene: 4. Germline V gives CDR1 SEHNR, CDR2 FQNEAQ (reference sequence). The CDR3 runs to 15 residues.

This clone was observed a handful of times. The V and J genes are TRBV6-4 and TRBJ2-1; 12 bases match TRBD2. The V segment lost 6 bases and the J segment 4 bases; nucleotides outside the gene matches: 4. CDR1 is MRHNA, CDR2 SNTAGT, per germline. This CDR3 comprises 15 residues. The CDR3 sequence is CASSRLAGDYNEQFF. In DNA form, the CDR3 reads TGTGCCAGCAGCAGACTAGCGGGGGATTACAATGAGCAGTTCTTC.

This clone showed up just a few times. The chain couples TRBV7-8 to TRBJ2-7, with 12 nucleotides matching TRBD2. The CDR3 totals 15 residues. V lost 1 base to trimming and J lost 6 bases; unmatched junction nucleotides: 4. CDR1 is SGHVS and CDR2 is FQNEAQ in the germline V gene. The CDR3 reads CASSLGASGRVEQYF. CDR3 sequence (DNA): TGTGCCAGCAGCTTAGGGGCTAGCGGGAGGGTCGAGCAGTACTTC.

Turning to this clone: One end of the junction is discordant with germline, which a read error may explain. At the DNA level, this CDR3 is encoded by other sequences in the same sample as well. The CDR3 nucleotides read TGTGCCAGCAGAGAGCTAGGGGGCCAAGAAACCCAGTACTTC. Translation: CASRELGGQETQYF. This chain joins TRBV27 and TRBJ2-5, with 7 nucleotides matching TRBD1. The CDR3 extends over 14 amino acids. Germline V gene lookup returns CDR1 MNHEY and CDR2 SMNVEV (reference sequence).

This sequence joins TRBV28 and TRBJ1-2; 7 bases map to TRBD1. The V segment lost 6 bases and the J segment 0 bases; nucleotides outside the gene matches: 4. CDR1 and CDR2 from the germline V gene are MDHEN and SYDVKM. This CDR3 region has 14 residues. The DNA of the CDR3 is TGTGCCAGCAGCGGGACAGTTCCTAACTATGGCTACACCTTC. It yields the protein CASSGTVPNYGYTF.

The V gene is TRBV2, the J gene TRBJ2-7, with TRBD1 identical over 9 bases. V was pared by 6 bases and J by 7 bases, with 7 bases of the junction left unmatched. Germline CDR1 is SNHLY and CDR2 is FYNNEI. This CDR3 spans 13 amino acids. The CDR3 DNA follows: TGTGCCAGCAGAGTACAGACAGGGGGAGAGCAGTACTTC. This sequence encodes CASRVQTGGEQYF.

This rearrangement joins TRBV27 to TRBJ1-1; D is undetermined. CDR3 length: 13 amino acids. CDR1 MNHEY and CDR2 SMNVEV come from the germline V gene (reference sequence). V gave up 8 bases and J gave up 0 bases, with 10 bases separating them. This CDR3 reads CASRNILNTEAFF. CDR3 nucleotide sequence: TGTGCCAGCCGTAACATTCTGAACACTGAAGCTTTCTTT.

This clone was seen a few times. The chain links TRBV25-1 to TRBJ2-7; 11 bases line up with TRBD2. Germline V lookup: CDR1 MGHDK, CDR2 SYGVNS. CDR3 length: 15 amino acids. V gave up 8 bases and J gave up 2 bases; unmatched junction bases: 8. CDR3 sequence: CASSSGTSGTYEQYF. The CDR3 region has the DNA TGTGCCAGCTCATCCGGGACTAGCGGAACCTACGAGCAGTACTTC.

The chain carries TRBV21-1 and TRBJ2-2; the table's TRBD1 call for D was not verified on the DNA. TRBV21-1 is classified as a pseudogene. The CDR3 is 20 amino acids. CDR3 loop: CASSKAPNQGQGANTGELFF. The DNA for the CDR3 is TGTGCCAGCAGCAAAGCGCCTAACCAAGGACAGGGGGCTAACACCGGGGAGCTGTTTTTT.

This clone came up a few times. V usage is TRBV10-3 and J usage is TRBJ2-7; 9 nucleotides agree with TRBD1. This CDR3 is 15 amino acids long. The germline V gene encodes CDR1 ENHRY and CDR2 SYGVKD. With 4 bases clipped from V and 0 bases from J, the junction kept 4 bases outside the gene matches. The CDR3, as DNA: TGTGCCATCAGTGCCCCGGACAGGGGCTCCTACGAGCAGTACTTC. As protein: CAISAPDRGSYEQYF.

This clone occurred a few times. V gene TRBV29-1 combines with J gene TRBJ2-1; unclear D gene. Germline V gene data show CDR1 as SQVTM and CDR2 as ANQGSEA. The CDR3 extends over 11 amino acids. V was trimmed by 8 bases and J by 7 bases, leaving 12 bases between them. CDR3 sequence (DNA): TGCAGCCCAACCCCCGGTAATGAGCAGTTCTTC. Amino acid sequence: CSPTPGNEQFF.

A few counts support this clone. CDR3 sequence reads: CASSERGLNYGYTF. CDR3 DNA sequence: TGTGCCAGCAGTGAGAGAGGGCTTAACTATGGCTACACCTTC. V is TRBV6-1 and J is TRBJ1-2; D gene ambiguous. Per germline, CDR1 MNHNS and CDR2 SASEGT. V lost 3 bases, J lost 1 base, and 9 bases lay in between. This CDR3 contains 14 residues.

This clone was seen ten or more times. The V gene is TRBV4-1, the J gene TRBJ2-3; D is unclear. The germline CDR1 and CDR2 sequences are MGHRA and YSYEKL. Trimming shortened V by 0 bases and J by 3 bases, and 4 bases separated the two germline ends. This CDR3 spans 13 amino acids. Written as DNA, the CDR3 is TGCGCCAGCAGCCAAGATAGAACAGATACGCAGTATTTT. The encoded protein is CASSQDRTDTQYF.